This TCR beta chain was obtained from a study of ipilimumab plus nivolumab after autologous stem cell transplantation. Patients got ipilimumab 1 mg/kg beginning 14 to 28 days post-transplant. Clones were sequenced by immunoSEQ multiplex PCR, and TCRdb holds only the in-frame ones, with some missing. The sample yields 40,000 to 45,000 clones, 80% to 95% seen once. The TCR was taken from a male donor with multiple myeloma. This sample comprised PBMCs, obtained in a trial of ipilimumab plus nivolumab as post-transplant consolidation.

This CDR3 reads CASSLRPGLAGVEQFF. CDR3 bases: TGTGCCAGCAGCTTGCGGCCGGGACTAGCGGGAGTTGAGCAGTTCTTC. The chain combines TRBV5-8 with TRBJ2-1, with TRBD2 matching over 14 bases. The germline V gene encodes CDR1 SGHTS and CDR2 YDEGEE. V lost 1 base, J lost 9 bases, and 6 bases stayed unmatched. The length of the CDR3 is 16 residues. Together with reference TRBV5-8 and TRBJ2-1, the CDR3 gives the full variable domain: EAGVTQSPTHLIKTRGQQATLRCSPISGHTSVYWYQQALGLGLQFLLWYDEGEERNRGNFPPRFSGRQFPNYSSELNVNALELEDSALYLCASSLRPGLAGVEQFFGPGTRLTVL.